The 23 T cell receptor beta chains below come from one sample, sequenced in a study of neoadjuvant nivolumab and ipilimumab in lung cancer. The method was immunoSEQ multiplex PCR; TCRdb's version includes in-frame clones alone and lacks a portion of them. The sample lists more than 7,500 clones, about four fifths occurring once. This specimen consisted of peripheral blood, obtained before neoadjuvant nivolumab, alone or with ipilimumab. These TCRs come from an adult with non-small cell lung cancer.

The chain links TRBV2 to TRBJ2-7; perhaps TRBD1 as D (6 bases). The CDR3 covers 12 residues. CDR1 and CDR2 from the germline V gene are SNHLY and FYNNEI. V lost 8 bases, J lost 6 bases, and 14 bases lay in between. The CDR3 DNA reads TGTGCCAGCGCTCCTTCAGGGGTCGAGCAGTACTTC. Protein sequence: CASAPSGVEQYF. The full variable domain, its missing parts supplied by reference TRBV2 and TRBJ2-7, is EPEVTQTPSHQVTQMGQEVILRCVPISNHLYFYWYRQILGQKVEFLVSFYNNEISEKSEIFDDQFSVERPDGSNFTLKIRSTKLEDSAMYFCASAPSGVEQYFGPGTRLTVT.

This chain joins TRBV27 and TRBJ1-1, with D possibly matching TRBD1 (5 bases). V gave up 10 bases and J gave up 1 base, with 13 bases separating them. Germline V lookup: CDR1 MNHEY, CDR2 SMNVEV (reference sequence). CDR3 length equals 13 residues. CDR3 nucleotides: TGTGCCACCCTTAAGGGGCCGAACACTGAAGCTTTCTTT. Its translation is CATLKGPNTEAFF.

V and J are TRBV4-1 and TRBJ2-4; D call uncertain. Deletions cut 1 base from V and 11 bases from J, with 12 bases between. This CDR3 spans 13 amino acids. The V gene's germline CDR1 is MGHRA and CDR2 YSYEKL. Here the CDR3 DNA reads TGCGCCAGCAGCCAAGTTCTGAGGCAGGTTCAGTACTTC. This encodes CASSQVLRQVQYF.

This chain links TRBV4-2 with TRBJ2-2; D possibly uses TRBD1 or TRBD2 (5 bases each). V gave up 4 bases and J gave up 5 bases, with 14 bases separating them. In germline, CDR1 is LGHNA, CDR2 YNFKEQ. The CDR3 covers 15 residues. CDR3 amino acids: CASSPVRGETGELFF. The DNA for the CDR3 is TGTGCCAGCAGCCCTGTGAGGGGAGAGACCGGGGAGCTGTTTTTT.

This clone came up a few times. Here the CDR3 reads CASILQGAGNTEAFF. As DNA, the CDR3 is TGTGCCAGCATCCTACAGGGGGCTGGGAACACTGAAGCTTTCTTT. The rearrangement uses TRBV6-6 and TRBJ1-1, with 9 bases aligning to TRBD1. With 7 bases clipped from V and 1 base from J, the junction kept 7 bases outside the gene matches. Germline assignment: CDR1 MNHNY and CDR2 SVGAGI (reference sequence). The CDR3 is 15 residues long.

The rearrangement uses TRBV19 and TRBJ2-2; the D is unclear. The CDR3 runs to 13 residues. V dropped 6 bases and J dropped 6 bases, with 11 bases sitting between them. Germline V CDR1 and CDR2: LNHDA, SQIVND (reference sequence). The CDR3 DNA follows: TGTGCCAGTAGGGGCCGGTCCCCCGGGGAGCTGTTTTTT. Protein sequence: CASRGRSPGELFF.

The chain recombines TRBV6-5 with TRBJ1-2; D not certain. The germline V gene encodes CDR1 MNHEY and CDR2 SVGAGI. V lost 4 bases to trimming and J lost 6 bases, with 21 bases between them. CDR3 length: 16 residues. The CDR3 bases are TGTGCCAGCAGTTCCCTCACTCCAGAAAGTTTAGATGGCTACACCTTC. Its translation is CASSSLTPESLDGYTF.

The chain uses TRBV6-1 and TRBJ2-1, with D tentatively TRBD1 (6 bases). V was pared by 3 bases and J by 10 bases, with 19 bases between. The CDR3 covers 15 residues. Germline CDR1 reads MNHNS; CDR2 reads SASEGT. CDR3 amino acids: CASSDSPGAREEQFF. CDR3 nucleotide sequence: TGTGCCAGCAGTGACTCTCCAGGGGCAAGGGAAGAGCAGTTCTTC.

The gene calls are TRBV19 and TRBJ1-5; TRBD1 agrees at 8 bases. Trimming at V came to 1 base and at J to 4 bases, leaving 3 bases not matched to a gene. The CDR3 runs 15 residues. CDR1 and CDR2 from the germline V gene are LNHDA and SQIVND (reference sequence). CDR3 protein: CASSIGRTGNQPQHF. CDR3 sequence (DNA): TGTGCCAGTAGTATAGGCAGGACAGGGAATCAGCCCCAGCATTTT. Looking up the rest from reference TRBV19 and TRBJ1-5 gives the full variable domain: DGGITQSPKYLFRKEGQNVTLSCEQNLNHDAMYWYRQDPGQGLRLIYYSQIVNDFQKGDIAEGYSVSREKKESFPLTVTSAQKNPTAFYLCASSIGRTGNQPQHFGDGTRLSIL.

This chain joins TRBV14 and TRBJ1-1, with a tentative D call TRBD1 (5 bases). V was cut by 3 bases and J by 3 bases, with 14 bases left in between. CDR1 is SGHDN, CDR2 FVKESK, per germline. The CDR3 totals 15 residues. CDR3 residues: CASSQVTGTDTEAFF. CDR3 nucleotides: TGTGCCAGCAGCCAGGTTACCGGGACGGACACTGAAGCTTTCTTT. Based on the CDR3 plus reference TRBV14 and TRBJ1-1, the full variable domain is EAGVTQFPSHSVIEKGQTVTLRCDPISGHDNLYWYRRVMGKEIKFLLHFVKESKQDESGMPNNRFLAERTGGTYSTLKVQPAELEDSGVYFCASSQVTGTDTEAFFGQGTRLTVV.

The chain links TRBV5-1 to TRBJ1-1, with D perhaps TRBD1 (6 bases). V lost 4 bases and J 4 bases, leaving 17 bases between the germline ends. The germline CDR1 and CDR2 sequences are SGHRS and YFSETQ. The CDR3 covers 15 residues. CDR3 loop: CASSVLGAPGTEAFF. The DNA for the CDR3 is TGCGCCAGCAGCGTACTGGGGGCCCCTGGCACTGAAGCTTTCTTT. Filled out from reference TRBV5-1 and TRBJ1-1, the complete variable domain reads KAGVTQTPRYLIKTRGQQVTLSCSPISGHRSVSWYQQTPGQGLQFLFEYFSETQRNKGNFPGRFSGRQFSNSRSEMNVSTLELGDSALYLCASSVLGAPGTEAFFGQGTRLTVV.

This clone was detected only a few times. The genes are TRBV7-9 and TRBJ1-2; D not certain. Germline loops: CDR1 SEHNR, CDR2 FQNEAQ (reference sequence). CDR3 length: 15 amino acids. Between the trimmed V and J ends, which lost 5 bases and 6 bases, there was a span of 19 bases. The CDR3 is CASSPSFGRRDGYTF. Here the CDR3 DNA reads TGTGCCAGCAGCCCTTCCTTCGGGCGAAGGGATGGCTACACCTTC.

The chain has TRBV27 and TRBJ1-1; no definite D call. CDR1 is MNHEY, CDR2 SMNVEV, per germline (reference sequence). This CDR3 has 13 residues. V lost 2 bases and J 7 bases, leaving 11 bases between the germline ends. The CDR3 region is CASSLLGSLEAFF. As DNA, the CDR3 is TGTGCCAGCAGTTTACTCGGATCGCTTGAAGCTTTCTTT.

This sequence joins TRBV9 and TRBJ2-1; 7 bases align to TRBD2. The CDR3 runs to 17 residues. Trimming took 4 bases from V and 7 from J; bases not matched to a gene: 17. From germline, CDR1 is SGDLS and CDR2 YYNGEE. Here the CDR3 reads CASSPVAGQRLGNEQFF. CDR3 sequence (DNA): TGTGCCAGCAGCCCCGTAGCGGGCCAAAGATTAGGGAATGAGCAGTTCTTC. Full variable domain (rest looked up from reference TRBV9 and TRBJ2-1): DSGVTQTPKHLITATGQRVTLRCSPRSGDLSVYWYQQSLDQGLQFLIQYYNGEERAKGNILERFSAQQFPDLHSELNLSSLELGDSALYFCASSPVAGQRLGNEQFFGPGTRLTVL.

The V gene is TRBV29-1, the J gene TRBJ2-2; 8 nucleotides align to TRBD1. CDR3 length: 14 residues. Germline CDR1 is SQVTM and CDR2 is ANQGSEA. V lost 5 bases and J lost 5; bases outside the gene matches: 7. The CDR3 DNA is TGCAGCGTTAAGGGGCAGGGGGCGACCGGGGAGCTGTTTTTT. Translated, it gives CSVKGQGATGELFF.

The chain uses TRBV6-5 and TRBJ1-4; perhaps TRBD1 as D (6 bases). The CDR3 is 14 amino acids. Germline CDR1 reads MNHEY; CDR2 reads SVGAGI. V lost 6 bases and J lost 8, with 16 bases in between. In DNA, the CDR3 is TGTGCCAGCAGCCAGACACAGGGAATGGAAAAACTGTTTTTT. Its translation: CASSQTQGMEKLFF.

The rearrangement links TRBV5-4 to TRBJ1-6; 8 nucleotides align to TRBD1. V lost 3 bases to trimming and J lost 8 bases; unmatched junction nucleotides: 7. The CDR3 has 15 amino acids. Germline-derived CDR1 and CDR2 are SGHNT and YYREEE (reference sequence). The CDR3 is CASSSRDRRHSPLHF. CDR3 DNA sequence: TGTGCCAGCAGCTCCCGGGACAGGAGACATTCACCCCTCCACTTT.

This chain connects TRBV9 to TRBJ1-2, with D perhaps matching TRBD1 (5 bases). The CDR3 runs to 16 residues. V was shortened by 0 bases and J by 4 bases, with 16 bases between the two germline ends. CDR1 SGDLS and CDR2 YYNGEE come from the germline V gene. This chain's CDR3 is CASSVDREGESYGYTF. CDR3 DNA sequence: TGTGCCAGCAGCGTAGACCGCGAAGGGGAAAGCTATGGCTACACCTTC.

The gene calls are TRBV9 and TRBJ1-1, with D maybe TRBD1 (5 bases). V lost 2 bases to trimming and J lost 7 bases, with 24 bases between them. The CDR3 loop spans 17 amino acids. Germline CDR1 and CDR2: SGDLS and YYNGEE. The CDR3 nucleotides read TGTGCCAGCAGCGTCAGCGACAGCCGAACCGGGATGAATGAAGCTTTCTTT. It specifies CASSVSDSRTGMNEAFF.

As to this clone: Other DNA sequences in this sample translate to the same CDR3. The genes are TRBV28 and TRBJ2-2; the D gene is possibly TRBD2 (6 bases). The germline CDR1 and CDR2 sequences are MDHEN and SYDVKM. V was shortened by 4 bases and J by 3 bases, with 9 bases between the two germline ends. The CDR3 runs 14 residues. The CDR3 sequence: CASSSGTYTGELFF. The CDR3 coding sequence is TGTGCCAGCAGTTCTGGGACTTACACCGGGGAGCTGTTTTTT.

The genes are TRBV7-3 and TRBJ2-7; D ambiguous. The CDR3 sequence is 14 residues long. The ends were cut back, 0 bases at V and 6 bases at J, with 12 bases in the middle. Germline loops: CDR1 SGHTA, CDR2 FQGTGA. In DNA form, the CDR3 reads TGTGCCAGCAGCTTAACAGGGCTAGTTACCGAGCAGTACTTC. Translated: CASSLTGLVTEQYF.

The chain employs TRBV5-1 and TRBJ2-1, with D possibly being TRBD1 (7 bases). The germline CDR1 and CDR2 sequences are SGHRS and YFSETQ. CDR3 size: 17 residues. V shed 4 bases and J shed 8 bases, with 25 bases lying between them. The CDR3 region has the DNA TGCGCCAGCAGCCCGGAACCCCAGGGGGGAGCTGAGGATGAGCAGTTCTTC. This encodes CASSPEPQGGAEDEQFF. The whole variable domain, filled in from reference TRBV5-1 and TRBJ2-1, reads KAGVTQTPRYLIKTRGQQVTLSCSPISGHRSVSWYQQTPGQGLQFLFEYFSETQRNKGNFPGRFSGRQFSNSRSEMNVSTLELGDSALYLCASSPEPQGGAEDEQFFGPGTRLTVL.

This rearrangement joins TRBV28 to TRBJ2-7, with D maybe TRBD2 (6 bases). CDR3 size: 14 residues. Trimming took off 2 bases at V and 7 bases at J, with 15 bases between the two ends. In germline, CDR1 is MDHEN, CDR2 SYDVKM. The chain's CDR3 is CASSLAGSSGEQYF. As DNA, the CDR3 is TGTGCCAGCAGTTTAGCGGGGAGCTCGGGGGAGCAGTACTTC. The full variable domain, in which reference TRBV28 and TRBJ2-7 provide the parts outside the CDR3, is DVKVTQSSRYLVKRTGEKVFLECVQDMDHENMFWYRQDPGLGLRLIYFSYDVKMKEKGDIPEGYSVSREKKERFSLILESASTNQTSMYLCASSLAGSSGEQYFGPGTRLTVT.